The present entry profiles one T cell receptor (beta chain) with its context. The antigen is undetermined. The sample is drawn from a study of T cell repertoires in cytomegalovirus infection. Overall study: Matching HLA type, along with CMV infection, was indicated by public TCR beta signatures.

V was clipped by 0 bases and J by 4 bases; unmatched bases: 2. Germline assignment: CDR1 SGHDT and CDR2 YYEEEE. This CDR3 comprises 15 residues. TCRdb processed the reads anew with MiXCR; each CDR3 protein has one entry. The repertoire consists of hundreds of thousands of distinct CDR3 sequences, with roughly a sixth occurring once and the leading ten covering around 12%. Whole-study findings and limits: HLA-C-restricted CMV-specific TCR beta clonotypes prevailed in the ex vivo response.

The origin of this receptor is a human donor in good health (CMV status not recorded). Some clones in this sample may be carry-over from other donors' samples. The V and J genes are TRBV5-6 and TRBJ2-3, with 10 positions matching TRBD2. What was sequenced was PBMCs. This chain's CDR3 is CASSLVLAGADTQYF. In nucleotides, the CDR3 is TGTGCCAGCAGCTTGGTGCTAGCGGGGGCAGATACGCAGTATTTT.